The text below deals with one TCR beta chain. V was clipped by 3 bases and J by 4 bases, with 5 bases between them. This CDR3 region has 12 residues. The V gene's germline CDR1 is WNHNN and CDR2 SYGVQD (reference sequence). The sample originates from a study of cytomegalovirus exposure and HLA in healthy donors. The PCR was carried out with 60 Vbeta primers and 13 Jbeta primers. Repertoires were generated with immunoSEQ multiplex PCR, while TCRdb's copy carries only in-frame clones and drops some. The sample lists approximately 170,000 clones; over 60% were seen once. The chain couples TRBV10-1 to TRBJ2-3, with TRBD1 as a possible D gene (5 bases). Specimen: PBMCs. The TCR comes from a woman in her forties or fifties in good health and CMV-seronegative. CDR3 DNA: TGCGCCAGCAGTGACAGGGCAGATACGCAGTATTTT. Translated: CASSDRADTQYF.